The 22 T cell receptor beta chains below all came from one sample that was sequenced in a study of shared clonotypes between healthy human individuals. TCRdb's table, derived via immunoSEQ multiplex PCR, lists solely in-frame clones and lacks some. This table holds roughly 2,300,000 clones, 85% to 95% found once. The sample consisted of naive CD4+ T cells from PBMCs. Subset here: CD45RA+ positively selected. The receptor set was obtained from a man aged 18 to 29 in good health. Some clones in this sample may be carry-over from other donors' samples.

This chain links TRBV7-9 with TRBJ2-7, with TRBD1 matching 9 bases. After removal of 6 bases from V and 2 bases from J, the junction contained 5 bases not matched to a gene. CDR1 and CDR2 from the germline V gene are SEHNR and FQNEAQ (reference sequence). The CDR3 covers 14 residues. CDR3 region: CASRRQGETYEQYF. The CDR3 DNA reads as TGTGCCAGCAGACGACAGGGGGAGACCTACGAGCAGTACTTC.

The V gene is TRBV5-8, the J gene TRBJ1-5; D unresolved. V was clipped by 2 bases and J by 11 bases, with 26 bases between them. The CDR3 has 17 residues. Germline CDR1 and CDR2: SGHTS and YDEGEE. The CDR3 protein is CASSFQSGLFPREAQHF. The CDR3, as DNA: TGTGCCAGCAGCTTCCAGAGCGGACTCTTCCCAAGGGAGGCCCAGCATTTT. Based on the CDR3 plus reference TRBV5-8 and TRBJ1-5, the full variable domain is EAGVTQSPTHLIKTRGQQATLRCSPISGHTSVYWYQQALGLGLQFLLWYDEGEERNRGNFPPRFSGRQFPNYSSELNVNALELEDSALYLCASSFQSGLFPREAQHFGDGTRLSIL.

The chain is built from TRBV30 and TRBJ1-2; D unresolved. V lost 5 bases and J 5 bases, leaving 12 bases between the germline ends. Looked up from germline, CDR1 is GTSNPN and CDR2 is SVGIG (reference sequence). The CDR3 is 12 residues long. The CDR3 region has the DNA TGTGCCTGGGAAGGAGGAGGGTATGGCTACACCTTC. Residues: CAWEGGGYGYTF.

This clone was seen a few times. Written as DNA, the CDR3 is TGTGCCAGCAGCGTAGGCCTGGATCCGGGGCAGCCCCAGCATTTT. It yields the protein CASSVGLDPGQPQHF. V gene TRBV9 combines with J gene TRBJ1-5; D is uncertain. The length of the CDR3 is 15 residues. Trimming stripped 0 bases from V and 7 bases from J, with 14 bases between. Germline CDR1 is SGDLS and CDR2 is YYNGEE. The complete variable domain, with remaining parts taken from reference TRBV9 and TRBJ1-5, reads DSGVTQTPKHLITATGQRVTLRCSPRSGDLSVYWYQQSLDQGLQFLIQYYNGEERAKGNILERFSAQQFPDLHSELNLSSLELGDSALYFCASSVGLDPGQPQHFGDGTRLSIL.

This chain joins TRBV7-2 and TRBJ2-5; 7 nucleotides match TRBD2. This CDR3 region has 14 residues. Trimming at V came to 5 bases and at J to 7 bases, leaving 10 bases not matched to a gene. CDR1 SGHTA and CDR2 FQGNSA come from the germline V gene. CDR3 sequence: CASSPRGVGGTQYF. The CDR3 DNA is TGTGCCAGCAGCCCCCGGGGGGTCGGGGGGACCCAGTACTTC.

The V call is TRBV30, the J call TRBJ1-5; D perhaps matches TRBD1 (6 bases). The CDR3 consists of 16 residues. CDR1 and CDR2 from the germline V gene are GTSNPN and SVGIG (reference sequence). The V gene lost 5 bases and the J gene lost 7 bases, with 24 bases spanning the gap. In nucleotides, the CDR3 is TGTGCCTGGCCCCCTAGGCGGGGGGCGCGTGGGCAGCCCCAGCATTTT. It translates to CAWPPRRGARGQPQHF.

The chain is built from TRBV6-1 and TRBJ1-2; D unresolved. This CDR3 contains 14 residues. The V end lost 7 bases, the J end lost 2 bases, and 14 bases lay between the germline ends. The germline CDR1 and CDR2 sequences are MNHNS and SASEGT. CDR3 bases: TGTGCCAGCATGAGCCCGGGTTGGAACTATGGCTACACCTTC. Residues: CASMSPGWNYGYTF.

Of note for this clone: This same CDR3 is encoded by further DNA sequences in the sample. The chain combines TRBV7-9 with TRBJ1-3; no firm D call. The CDR3 extends over 14 amino acids. Trimming took 1 base from V and 1 from J, leaving 5 bases between them. The germline CDR1 and CDR2 sequences are SEHNR and FQNEAQ (reference sequence). CDR3 DNA: TGTGCCAGCAGCTTAGGGGGTTCTGGAAACACCATATATTTT. This encodes CASSLGGSGNTIYF.

The chain combines TRBV2 with TRBJ2-7, with no clear D. The CDR3 is 11 amino acids. V was cut by 6 bases and J by 5 bases, with 8 bases left in between. Germline values: CDR1 SNHLY, CDR2 FYNNEI. CDR3 sequence reads: CASRHNDEQYF. CDR3 in DNA: TGTGCCAGCAGACACAACGACGAGCAGTACTTC.

The gene calls are TRBV5-1 and TRBJ2-7; 8 nucleotides line up with TRBD1. From germline, CDR1 is SGHRS and CDR2 YFSETQ. The V gene end was trimmed by 4 bases and the J gene end by 5 bases; junction bases not matched to a gene: 11. The CDR3 contains 15 residues. The CDR3 DNA is TGCGCCAGCAGCCGTGACGGACAGGGCTTCAACGAGCAGTACTTC. Its protein is CASSRDGQGFNEQYF.

This clone was counted once. The chain combines TRBV15 with TRBJ2-3; unclear D gene. Trimming stripped 4 bases from V and 5 bases from J, with 10 bases between. Germline V CDR1 and CDR2: LNHNV, YYDKDF (reference sequence). This CDR3 is built from 13 residues. The CDR3 protein is CATSIPERDTQYF. CDR3 nucleotides: TGTGCCACCAGCATCCCGGAAAGAGATACGCAGTATTTT. Combining the CDR3 with reference TRBV15 and TRBJ2-3 gives the whole variable domain DAMVIQNPRYQVTQFGKPVTLSCSQTLNHNVMYWYQQKSSQAPKLLFHYYDKDFNNEADTPDNFQSRRPNTSFCFLDIRSPGLGDTAMYLCATSIPERDTQYFGPGTRLTVL.

The chain uses TRBV7-2 and TRBJ1-2; possibly TRBD1 for D (5 bases). The CDR3 length is 14 residues. Germline loops: CDR1 SGHTA, CDR2 FQGNSA. The V end was cut by 5 bases, the J end by 4 bases, with 14 bases between. The CDR3: CASSVGRGGYGYTF. The CDR3 nucleotides are TGTGCCAGCAGCGTGGGGCGGGGAGGCTATGGCTACACCTTC.

The gene calls are TRBV27 and TRBJ2-2; no definite D call. CDR1 and CDR2 from the germline V gene are MNHEY and SMNVEV (reference sequence). The CDR3 contains 12 residues. Trimming pared 3 bases from V and 7 bases from J, leaving 6 bases between. The CDR3 sequence: CASSLTSGELFF. The CDR3 DNA sequence: TGTGCCAGCAGTTTGACCAGCGGGGAGCTGTTTTTT.

The chain is built from TRBV6-1 and TRBJ2-3; no definite D call. CDR1 and CDR2 (germline): MNHNS, SASEGT. CDR3 length: 13 amino acids. Trimming took 8 bases from V and 2 from J, leaving 11 bases between them. As DNA, the CDR3 is TGTGCCAGCCACAAGCAAGCCACAGATACGCAGTATTTT. Its protein is CASHKQATDTQYF.

The rearrangement joins TRBV12-5 to TRBJ1-1; weak D call: TRBD1 (5 bases). Germline CDR1 reads LGHNT; CDR2 reads FRNRAP. Between the trimmed V and J ends, which lost 2 bases and 4 bases, there was a span of 14 bases. This CDR3 comprises 15 residues. The CDR3 protein is CASGLSVGRGTEAFF. CDR3 DNA sequence: TGTGCTAGTGGTTTGTCAGTTGGAAGGGGCACTGAAGCTTTCTTT.

The chain links TRBV25-1 to TRBJ1-1; 7 bases are a match to TRBD1. J lost 4 bases, V lost 3 bases, and 8 bases had no gene match. Germline V lookup: CDR1 MGHDK, CDR2 SYGVNS. The CDR3 spans 15 residues. The CDR3 sequence: CASSDPAGGSTEAFF. The CDR3 region has the DNA TGTGCCAGCAGTGACCCAGCAGGGGGATCCACTGAAGCTTTCTTT.

The chain combines TRBV7-9 with TRBJ2-1, with D unresolved. The CDR3 sequence is 14 residues long. Germline V gene sequence: CDR1 SEHNR, CDR2 FQNEAQ (reference sequence). Between the trimmed V and J ends, which lost 8 bases and 6 bases, there was a span of 17 bases. Written as DNA, the CDR3 is TGTGCCAGCGCAAGGGCCCCTTATATCAATGAGCAGTTCTTC. Its protein product is CASARAPYINEQFF.

This clone was seen a few times. This chain links TRBV29-1 with TRBJ2-5, with D perhaps TRBD2 (5 bases). The V gene's germline CDR1 is SQVTM and CDR2 ANQGSEA. The CDR3 length is 10 residues. With 3 bases removed from V and 8 bases from J, the gap between germline ends came to 7 bases. CDR3 region: CSVEEATQYF. The CDR3 DNA reads TGCAGCGTTGAGGAGGCCACCCAGTACTTC. Variable domain in full (rest from reference TRBV29-1 and TRBJ2-5): SAVISQKPSRDICQRGTSLTIQCQVDSQVTMMFWYRQQPGQSLTLIATANQGSEATYESGFVIDKFPISRPNLTFSTLTVSNMSPEDSSIYLCSVEEATQYFGPGTRLLVL.

This chain uses TRBV5-1 with TRBJ2-1; the D is unclear. The ends were cut back, 2 bases at V and 7 bases at J, with 13 bases in the middle. CDR1 SGHRS and CDR2 YFSETQ come from the germline V gene. CDR3 length equals 14 residues. CDR3 DNA: TGCGCCAGCAGCTTAAATTACAGTCTGAATGAGCAGTTCTTC. It is translated as CASSLNYSLNEQFF.

V gene TRBV7-8 combines with J gene TRBJ1-5, with D perhaps matching TRBD1 (6 bases). The V and J ends lost 7 bases and 7 bases respectively, with 17 bases between them. Germline lookup yields CDR1 SGHVS and CDR2 FQNEAQ. The length of the CDR3 is 14 residues. This chain's CDR3 is CASTPGGLSQPQHF. The CDR3, as DNA: TGTGCCAGCACCCCGGGGGGGCTAAGCCAGCCCCAGCATTTT. Supplemented by reference TRBV7-8 and TRBJ1-5, the full variable domain reads GAGVSQSPRYKVAKRGQDVALRCDPISGHVSLFWYQQALGQGPEFLTYFQNEAQLDKSGLPSDRFFAERPEGSVSTLKIQRTQQEDSAVYLCASTPGGLSQPQHFGDGTRLSIL.

The CDR3 sequence: CASSPNIQGPNQPQHF. The CDR3 DNA follows: TGTGCCAGCTCCCCCAATATACAGGGCCCTAATCAGCCCCAGCATTTT. This chain connects TRBV18 to TRBJ1-5; a possible D gene is TRBD1 (6 bases). The V end was cut by 6 bases, the J end by 4 bases, with 19 bases between. The CDR3 has 16 residues. The germline CDR1 and CDR2 sequences are KGHSH and LQKENI.

The rearrangement joins TRBV25-1 to TRBJ1-2, with a tentative D call TRBD1 (6 bases). Trimming removed 2 bases at V and 2 bases at J, with 12 bases between. CDR1 MGHDK and CDR2 SYGVNS come from the germline V gene. This CDR3 contains 15 residues. CDR3 sequence (DNA): TGTGCCAGCAGTGAACTTGGTGGGACAAACTATGGCTACACCTTC. Encoded protein: CASSELGGTNYGYTF.